These 10 T cell receptor beta chains share one sample of origin, sequenced in a study of cytomegalovirus exposure and HLA in healthy donors. Primers: 60 Vbeta forward and 13 Jbeta reverse. Using immunoSEQ multiplex PCR, the repertoire was profiled, and TCRdb retains in-frame clones only, with some absent. In the table there are roughly 180,000 clones, roughly 80% of which are singletons. What was sequenced was PBMCs. The receptors come from a male donor in good health and CMV-seronegative.

The chain is built from TRBV7-2 and TRBJ2-3; 15 bases agree with TRBD2. Unmatched junction bases numbered 8, after V lost 5 bases and J lost 8 bases. The CDR3 runs to 16 residues. Germline V lookup: CDR1 SGHTA, CDR2 FQGNSA. The CDR3 DNA reads TGTGCCAGCAGCACAGGACTAGCGGGGGGGCTGGGTACGCAGTATTTT. This codes for CASSTGLAGGLGTQYF.

V usage is TRBV27 and J usage is TRBJ2-5; 8 bases map to TRBD1. Germline trimming cut 2 bases from V and 4 bases from J; bases unmatched to any gene: 9. The CDR3 runs to 16 residues. Per germline, CDR1 MNHEY and CDR2 SMNVEV (reference sequence). The CDR3 DNA sequence: TGTGCCAGCAGTTTAAGCCCCGGACAGGGTGGAGAGACCCAGTACTTC. Its protein is CASSLSPGQGGETQYF.

The chain uses TRBV5-6 and TRBJ2-7; the match to TRBD1 covers 8 bases. The V segment lost 4 bases and the J segment 2 bases; nucleotides outside the gene matches: 8. This CDR3 comprises 15 residues. The germline V gene encodes CDR1 SGHDT and CDR2 YYEEEE. In DNA form, the CDR3 reads TGTGCCAGCAGCCCTTTTGGACAGGGTCCCTACGAGCAGTACTTC. This sequence encodes CASSPFGQGPYEQYF.

The chain carries TRBV7-9 and TRBJ2-7, with D possibly matching TRBD2 (5 bases). The length of the CDR3 is 15 residues. Trimming removed 6 bases at V and 3 bases at J, with 18 bases between. Germline values: CDR1 SEHNR, CDR2 FQNEAQ (reference sequence). The CDR3 DNA reads as TGTGCCAGCAGACCCCCCGGGATAACCAACTACGAGCAGTACTTC. Translating it yields CASRPPGITNYEQYF.

The chain employs TRBV28 and TRBJ2-2; 7 nucleotides line up with TRBD1. After removal of 6 bases from V and 3 bases from J, the junction contained 10 bases not matched to a gene. Germline loops: CDR1 MDHEN, CDR2 SYDVKM. The CDR3 has 16 amino acids. The CDR3 bases are TGTGCCAGCAGATCCCCACGGGACAGCTACACCGGGGAGCTGTTTTTT. This gives the protein CASRSPRDSYTGELFF.

V and J are TRBV29-1 and TRBJ2-5; TRBD2 matches at 11 bases. V was clipped by 3 bases and J by 2 bases; unmatched bases: 17. Germline-derived CDR1 and CDR2 are SQVTM and ANQGSEA. The CDR3 runs to 19 residues. The CDR3 protein is CSVEGPTSGSFLLQETQYF. The CDR3 DNA follows: TGCAGCGTTGAGGGGCCAACTAGCGGGAGCTTCCTTTTGCAAGAGACCCAGTACTTC.

The chain has TRBV6-5 and TRBJ2-5; 10 bases are shared with TRBD2. J lost 3 bases, V lost 1 base, and 2 bases had no gene match. Germline lookup yields CDR1 MNHEY and CDR2 SVGAGI. The CDR3 runs 15 residues. CDR3 residues: CASSYLLAGKETQYF. DNA for the CDR3: TGTGCCAGCAGTTACTTACTAGCGGGGAAAGAGACCCAGTACTTC.

The chain recombines TRBV5-1 with TRBJ1-4, with D possibly being TRBD1 (6 bases). Trimming shortened V by 4 bases and J by 8 bases, and 18 bases separated the two germline ends. This CDR3 has 15 amino acids. Germline V gene data show CDR1 as SGHRS and CDR2 as YFSETQ. CDR3 region: CASSQHTGSDEKLFF. The CDR3 nucleotides are TGCGCCAGCAGCCAACATACAGGGTCAGACGAAAAACTGTTTTTT.

The gene calls are TRBV9 and TRBJ2-7; 12 bases map to TRBD2. This CDR3 is 14 amino acids long. CDR1 is SGDLS and CDR2 is YYNGEE in the germline V gene. V trimming: 4 bases; J trimming: 6 bases; junction bases outside the gene matches: 5. The CDR3: CASSLTSGSLEQYF. CDR3 sequence (DNA): TGTGCCAGCAGCCTGACTAGCGGGAGTCTCGAGCAGTACTTC.

V gene TRBV6-5 combines with J gene TRBJ2-3; TRBD1 agrees at 8 bases. The V segment lost 5 bases and the J segment 1 base; nucleotides outside the gene matches: 5. This CDR3 contains 15 residues. Germline loops: CDR1 MNHEY, CDR2 SVGAGI. The CDR3 reads CASSLKDRGTDTQYF. The CDR3 DNA reads as TGTGCCAGCAGTCTAAAGGACAGGGGCACAGATACGCAGTATTTT.